One and the same sample provided the 24 T cell receptor beta chains below, sequenced in a study of blood T cell repertoires in COVID-19. Assay: immunoSEQ multiplex PCR; the TCRdb copy retains only in-frame clones and omits some. The sample gives 97,000 or so clones, roughly 79% of which show up once; under 11% is in the top ten. Material: peripheral blood. The receptors come from an older man with acute or convalescent COVID-19.

This chain joins TRBV18 and TRBJ2-3; D gene unclear. Germline V gene data show CDR1 as KGHSH and CDR2 as LQKENI. Trimming pared 5 bases from V and 2 bases from J, leaving 8 bases between. The CDR3 runs 13 residues. The CDR3 DNA sequence: TGTGCCAGCTCATCCTCTTTCACAGATACGCAGTATTTT. Protein: CASSSSFTDTQYF. The full variable domain, its missing parts supplied by reference TRBV18 and TRBJ2-3, is NAGVMQNPRHLVRRRGQEARLRCSPMKGHSHVYWYRQLPEEGLKFMVYLQKENIIDESGMPKERFSAEFPKEGPSILRIQQVVRGDSAAYFCASSSSFTDTQYFGPGTRLTVL.

This clone was counted many times. The V and J genes are TRBV29-1 and TRBJ2-5; possibly TRBD2 for D (5 bases). V dropped 0 bases and J dropped 5 bases, with 13 bases sitting between them. The germline gives CDR1 SQVTM, CDR2 ANQGSEA. CDR3 size: 14 residues. The CDR3 DNA reads as TGCAGCGTTGAAGAGCGGACGGGGTTGGAGACCCAGTACTTC. Translated: CSVEERTGLETQYF.

V is TRBV2 and J is TRBJ1-1, with D tentatively TRBD1 (5 bases). Trimming cost V 6 bases and J 1 base, with 12 bases left between them. Germline V gene data show CDR1 as SNHLY and CDR2 as FYNNEI. The CDR3 contains 14 residues. The chain's CDR3 is CASRGQPENTEAFF. CDR3 coding DNA: TGTGCCAGCAGGGGGCAGCCCGAGAACACTGAAGCTTTCTTT.

This chain links TRBV5-1 with TRBJ2-3, with 8 positions matching TRBD2. The CDR3 totals 17 residues. Germline V lookup: CDR1 SGHRS, CDR2 YFSETQ. With 1 base clipped from V and 1 base from J, the junction kept 8 bases outside the gene matches. The CDR3 DNA is TGCGCCAGCAGCTTGTACGGGGGGGTCGTTGGCACAGATACGCAGTATTTT. Protein sequence: CASSLYGGVVGTDTQYF.

The gene calls are TRBV13 and TRBJ2-1; tentative D call: TRBD2 (7 bases). V shed 3 bases and J shed 4 bases, with 13 bases lying between them. The length of the CDR3 is 15 residues. CDR1 and CDR2 from the germline V gene are PRHDT and FYEKMQ (reference sequence). The DNA for the CDR3 is TGTGCCAGCAGCTTGGGCGGGGGCGCTTACAATGAGCAGTTCTTC. Its protein product is CASSLGGGAYNEQFF.

Concerning this clone: The same CDR3 can be traced to other DNA sequences in this sample. The chain uses TRBV3-1 (or the pseudogene TRBV3-2) and TRBJ1-2; tentative D call: TRBD1 (5 bases). Germline V gene lookup returns CDR1 LGHDT and CDR2 YNNKEL (reference sequence). The CDR3 contains 15 residues. The V and J ends lost 4 bases and 7 bases respectively, with 19 bases between them. CDR3 loop: CASSPNQGWIGGYTF. CDR3 in DNA: TGTGCCAGCAGCCCGAACCAGGGTTGGATTGGTGGCTACACCTTC.

The V gene is TRBV5-4, the J gene TRBJ1-6; D possibly corresponds to TRBD1 (5 bases). The CDR3 is made up of 13 amino acids. Trimming took 1 base from V and 8 from J, leaving 7 bases between them. CDR1 is SGHNT and CDR2 is YYREEE in the germline V gene (reference sequence). The CDR3 bases are TGTGCCAGCAGCTTGCAGGGATATTCACCCCTCCACTTT. Its translation is CASSLQGYSPLHF.

The chain employs TRBV3-1 (or the pseudogene TRBV3-2) and TRBJ2-7; no clear D gene. Trimming removed 1 base from V and 1 base from J, with 17 bases in between. CDR1 and CDR2 from the germline V gene are LGHDT and YNNKEL (reference sequence). There are 17 residues in the CDR3. CDR3 loop: CASSQAQSRVLSYEQYF. The CDR3 region has the DNA TGTGCCAGCAGCCAAGCCCAGTCCCGGGTCCTATCCTACGAGCAGTACTTC.

The chain joins TRBV3-1 (or the pseudogene TRBV3-2) to TRBJ2-2, with unresolved D. CDR1 is LGHDT and CDR2 is YNNKEL in the germline V gene (reference sequence). The CDR3 sequence is 18 residues long. The V end was cut by 2 bases, the J end by 4 bases, with 20 bases between. Here the CDR3 reads CASSQPTLVLRGTGELFF. In nucleotides, the CDR3 is TGTGCCAGCAGCCAACCCACGTTGGTTCTGCGTGGCACCGGGGAGCTGTTTTTT.

The chain joins TRBV7-3 to TRBJ2-3; the match to TRBD2 covers 13 bases. V lost 5 bases to trimming and J lost 0 bases; unmatched junction nucleotides: 11. Germline CDR1 SGHTA, CDR2 FQGTGA. The CDR3 sequence is 19 residues long. DNA of the CDR3: TGTGCCAGCAGCGTACGCCCGTTGGGACTAGCGGGGAGCACAGATACGCAGTATTTT. This sequence encodes CASSVRPLGLAGSTDTQYF.

The chain uses TRBV27 and TRBJ2-1; 7 nucleotides agree with TRBD2. In germline, CDR1 is MNHEY, CDR2 SMNVEV (reference sequence). Trimming took 2 bases from V and 4 from J; bases not matched to a gene: 17. CDR3 size: 19 residues. DNA for the CDR3: TGTGCCAGCAGTTTAGTGGGTCTAGCGAGAAGCGGGGATTACAATGAGCAGTTCTTC. It codes for CASSLVGLARSGDYNEQFF.

The chain joins TRBV6-6 to TRBJ1-3; perhaps TRBD1 as D (6 bases). Trimming removed 5 bases at V and 0 bases at J, with 17 bases between. The length of the CDR3 is 17 residues. Germline CDR1 MNHNY, CDR2 SVGAGI (reference sequence). This CDR3 reads CASSLDRPLISGNTIYF. In DNA form, the CDR3 reads TGTGCCAGCAGTCTTGACAGGCCCCTAATCTCTGGAAACACCATATATTTT.

V and J are TRBV3-1 (or the pseudogene TRBV3-2) and TRBJ2-3; 9 bases align to TRBD2. The V and J ends lost 0 bases and 2 bases, in that order; junction bases with no gene match: 9. The CDR3 loop spans 18 amino acids. Germline CDR1 LGHDT, CDR2 YNNKEL (reference sequence). CDR3 region: CASSQDRLAGGPTDTQYF. Here the CDR3 DNA reads TGTGCCAGCAGCCAAGATCGGCTCGCGGGAGGGCCCACAGATACGCAGTATTTT.

The chain carries TRBV6-5 and TRBJ1-1, with D hard to call. CDR1 is MNHEY and CDR2 is SVGAGI in the germline V gene. The CDR3 is made up of 14 amino acids. V was trimmed by 2 bases and J by 0 bases, leaving 7 bases between them. In DNA form, the CDR3 reads TGTGCCAGCAGTTACCTACAGCTGAACACTGAAGCTTTCTTT. This gives the protein CASSYLQLNTEAFF.

This clone has more than one count but fewer than ten. The chain combines TRBV5-4 with TRBJ1-1, with D maybe TRBD1 (5 bases). The CDR3 runs 14 residues. Per germline, CDR1 SGHNT and CDR2 YYREEE (reference sequence). V gave up 9 bases and J gave up 1 base, with 16 bases separating them. CDR3 region: CATRDRTQNTEAFF. CDR3 nucleotides: TGTGCCACTAGAGACAGAACCCAGAACACTGAAGCTTTCTTT.

CDR3 sequence: CASSTGLTNEKLFF. For the CDR3, the DNA is TGTGCCAGCAGCACAGGGTTAACTAATGAAAAACTGTTTTTT. The chain joins TRBV7-2 to TRBJ1-4; D might be TRBD1 (6 bases). CDR3 length: 14 amino acids. CDR1 and CDR2 (germline): SGHTA, FQGNSA. Between the trimmed V and J ends, which lost 5 bases and 1 base, there was a span of 8 bases.

This sequence joins TRBV9 and TRBJ1-3; perhaps TRBD1 as D (6 bases). V lost 0 bases and J lost 3, with 16 bases in between. The CDR3 is 17 amino acids. CDR1 is SGDLS and CDR2 is YYNGEE in the germline V gene. CDR3 region: CASSVGGLTSGGNTIYF. For the CDR3, the DNA is TGTGCCAGCAGCGTAGGGGGGCTTACCTCTGGTGGAAACACCATATATTTT.

The chain recombines TRBV5-1 with TRBJ2-7; D not certain. V lost 0 bases to trimming and J lost 4 bases, with 11 bases between them. Germline lookup yields CDR1 SGHRS and CDR2 YFSETQ. The CDR3 loop spans 14 amino acids. Here the CDR3 reads CASSLEAVSYEQYF. The CDR3 DNA sequence: TGCGCCAGCAGCTTGGAAGCTGTTTCGTACGAGCAGTACTTC.

This sequence joins TRBV6-2 or TRBV6-3 and TRBJ2-7; TRBD2 aligns across 11 bases. This CDR3 contains 18 residues. Looked up from germline, CDR1 is MNHEY and CDR2 is SVGEGT. V lost 4 bases to trimming and J lost 3 bases; unmatched junction nucleotides: 14. The CDR3, as DNA: TGTGCCAGCAGTTCGTTTCCTAGCGGGAGGCGCAACGACTACGAGCAGTACTTC. It yields the protein CASSSFPSGRRNDYEQYF.

This chain connects TRBV14 to TRBJ1-6; D gene uncertain. The length of the CDR3 is 13 residues. Trimming shortened V by 3 bases and J by 10 bases, and 10 bases separated the two germline ends. CDR1 and CDR2 from the germline V gene are SGHDN and FVKESK. The DNA of the CDR3 is TGTGCCAGCAGCCAGGCAGGCGGGTCACCCCTCCACTTT. Encoded protein: CASSQAGGSPLHF.

V and J are TRBV27 and TRBJ1-5; D remains ambiguous. From germline, CDR1 is MNHEY and CDR2 SMNVEV (reference sequence). With 3 bases removed from V and 3 bases from J, the gap between germline ends came to 6 bases. The CDR3 loop spans 13 amino acids. This CDR3 reads CASSLQYNQPQHF. The CDR3 region has the DNA TGTGCCAGCAGTTTGCAGTACAATCAGCCCCAGCATTTT.

This rearrangement joins TRBV7-9 to TRBJ2-6; D unclear. Germline CDR1 is SEHNR and CDR2 is FQNEAQ (reference sequence). V lost 4 bases and J lost 1, with 5 bases in between. The CDR3 runs 14 residues. The CDR3 DNA is TGTGCCAGCAGCTCTCTATCTGGGGCCAACGTCCTGACTTTC. Amino acids: CASSSLSGANVLTF.

This clone was detected once. The chain carries TRBV7-8 and TRBJ2-7; 10 nucleotides match TRBD1. Trimming removed 5 bases from V and 1 base from J; junction bases left unmatched: 8. The CDR3 is 16 amino acids. In germline, CDR1 is SGHVS, CDR2 FQNEAQ. The CDR3 is CASSPILGQGSYEQYF. CDR3 in DNA: TGTGCCAGCAGCCCGATTCTGGGACAGGGGTCCTACGAGCAGTACTTC. Looking up the rest from reference TRBV7-8 and TRBJ2-7 gives the full variable domain: GAGVSQSPRYKVAKRGQDVALRCDPISGHVSLFWYQQALGQGPEFLTYFQNEAQLDKSGLPSDRFFAERPEGSVSTLKIQRTQQEDSAVYLCASSPILGQGSYEQYFGPGTRLTVT.

The rearrangement uses TRBV4-1 and TRBJ1-1, with D perhaps TRBD1 (6 bases). The germline CDR1 and CDR2 sequences are MGHRA and YSYEKL. Trimming cost V 1 base and J 5 bases, with 17 bases left between them. This CDR3 comprises 16 residues. The CDR3 region is CASSQVGKGVRTEAFF. The DNA for the CDR3 is TGCGCCAGCAGCCAAGTGGGTAAGGGGGTGCGGACTGAAGCTTTCTTT.